These T cell receptor beta chains were read from a single sample in a study of blood T cell repertoires in COVID-19. Clones were sequenced by immunoSEQ multiplex PCR, and TCRdb holds only the in-frame ones, with some missing. This table has fewer than 35,000 clones, roughly four fifths appearing once. The sample was peripheral blood. The source is a man in his 70s with acute or convalescent COVID-19. Both conserved end residues are trimmed from each CDR3.

cdr3_length v_call cdr3_aa
12 TRBV30 AWSVSLASDTQY
13 TRBV19 ASSNRGRGNTEAF
11 TRBV24-1 ATSDAQGVGYT
13 TRBV11-2 ASSLDRGLHQPQH
11 TRBV10-3 AISGTGTNGYT
13 TRBV5-5 ASSLASLAGHEQF
14 TRBV5-8 ASSFSGASTQETQY
10 TRBV7-9 ASRAGGEGYT
13 TRBV28 ASSSSAGTYNEQF
10 TRBV12-3/TRBV12-4 ASRLGWAEQY
14 TRBV5-1 ASSPLSGEENSPLH
13 TRBV20-1 SASSGGQMNTEAF
11 TRBV2 ATTSASYNEQF
11 TRBV19 ASSIRDNQPQH
16 TRBV29-1 SVEDMGTGLLPYNEQF
12 TRBV19 ASSIPGGTDTQY
13 TRBV6-5 ASSYRGAGQETQY
12 TRBV5-8 ASSPRNSNQPQH
15 TRBV15 ATSRGVGTGGTYEQY
12 TRBV5-1 ASSLVATRYEQY
12 TRBV7-2 ASSLLAGTGELF
11 TRBV6-5 ASQGGVSYEQY
14 TRBV10-3 AISEYGGAQRTEAF
9 TRBV19 ATRVNYGYT
14 TRBV7-8 ASSPASGGYTGELF
11 TRBV29-1 SLGGQHTDTQY
12 TRBV3-1/TRBV3-2 ASSQRFCFDIQY
14 TRBV4-1 ASSPNRVDLDSPLH
11 TRBV2 ASSGQGSTEAF
13 TRBV7-9 ASSPGTGDNSPLH
13 TRBV20-1 SASLTGLAPETQY
17 TRBV6-2/TRBV6-3 ASSSYGTAWSSGANVLT
11 TRBV5-6 ASSLRSGVSGF
12 TRBV28 ASSSPPGNTEAF
11 TRBV3-1/TRBV3-2 ASSTGISHEQY
11 TRBV28 ASTPGLDLGYT
17 TRBV27 ASGLLSGGSRLAGETQY
14 TRBV5-5 ASSLGTSGRGREQF
11 TRBV12-3/TRBV12-4 ASRPGSQETQY
11 TRBV5-5 ASSLRQDSPLH
11 TRBV24-1 ATSGGHADTQY
12 TRBV7-3 ASSFGGTGYEQY
12 TRBV5-1 ASSTTGGRNEQF
13 TRBV5-1 ASSLEGQGGETQY
13 TRBV3-1/TRBV3-2 ASSQGLITNYGYT
12 TRBV5-1 ASSFGTGGDGYT
14 TRBV7-8 ASSLSRTQSNQPQH
15 TRBV24-1 ATSDGLAGGIPDTQY
13 TRBV3-1/TRBV3-2 ASSLGTAPTIWQY
13 TRBV7-9 ASRPGQANTGELF
12 TRBV7-9 ASSISGERYEQY
13 TRBV5-6 ASSPRGGSNQPQH
12 TRBV10-3 AIRRTGGATEAF
12 TRBV7-9 ASSTGQDNSPLH